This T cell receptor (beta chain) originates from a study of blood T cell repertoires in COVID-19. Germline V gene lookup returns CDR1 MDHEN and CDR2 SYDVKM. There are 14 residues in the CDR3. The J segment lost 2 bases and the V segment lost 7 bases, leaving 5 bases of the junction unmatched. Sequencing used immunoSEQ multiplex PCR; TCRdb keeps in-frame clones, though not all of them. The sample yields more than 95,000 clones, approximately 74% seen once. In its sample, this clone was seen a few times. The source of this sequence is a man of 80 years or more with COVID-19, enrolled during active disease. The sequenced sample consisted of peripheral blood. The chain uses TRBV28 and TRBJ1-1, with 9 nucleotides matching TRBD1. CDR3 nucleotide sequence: TGTGCCAGCACAACTACAGGGGGCAACACTGAAGCTTTCTTT. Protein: CASTTTGGNTEAFF.